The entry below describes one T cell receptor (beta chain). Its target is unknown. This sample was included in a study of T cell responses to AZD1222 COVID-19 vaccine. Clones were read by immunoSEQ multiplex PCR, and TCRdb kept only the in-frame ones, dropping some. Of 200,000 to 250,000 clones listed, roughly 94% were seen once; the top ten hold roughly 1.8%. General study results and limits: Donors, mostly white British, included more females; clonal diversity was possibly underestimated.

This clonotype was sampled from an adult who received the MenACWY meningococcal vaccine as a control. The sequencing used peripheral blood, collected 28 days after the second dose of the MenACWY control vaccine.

CDR3 nucleotide sequence: TGTGCCACCAGTTCGCAGTACTCCTACAATGAGCAGTTCTTC. It yields the protein CATSSQYSYNEQFF. The chain has TRBV24-1 and TRBJ2-1; no definite D call. CDR3 length equals 14 residues. The germline V and J ends were trimmed by 6 bases and 0 bases, with 8 bases remaining between them. Looked up from germline, CDR1 is KGHDR and CDR2 is SFDVKD.